This TCR beta chain originates from a study of OX40 agonist ivuxolimab in advanced cancers. The protocol was immunoSEQ multiplex PCR, while the TCRdb copy is restricted to in-frame clones and leaves out a portion. The sample consists of around 30,000 clones, roughly 80% of them appearing once. The sample consisted of CD4+ or CD8+ T cells sorted from blood, taken in a trial of the OX40 agonist ivuxolimab. The source of this sequence is an adult with an advanced solid tumor such as melanoma, head and neck, liver or kidney cancer.

CDR3 sequence (DNA): TGTGCCACCCCCCGCGGCCGGGTCTCTGGAAACACCATATATTTT. Translating it yields CATPRGRVSGNTIYF. The V gene is TRBV28, the J gene TRBJ1-3; D not resolved. Germline CDR1 reads MDHEN; CDR2 reads SYDVKM. CDR3 length: 15 residues. V shed 10 bases and J shed 0 bases, with 16 bases lying between them.